This T cell receptor beta chain stems from a study of OX40 agonist ivuxolimab in advanced cancers. Study information: Eligibility rules accepted prior anti-PD-1, anti-PD-L1 or anti-CTLA-4 therapy, and 30% to 40% had some. Study-wide points: Low normalized clonal expansion also occurred in some nonresponding patients.

The germline gives CDR1 SEHNR, CDR2 FQNEAQ (reference sequence). This CDR3 has 15 amino acids. Between the trimmed V and J ends, which lost 1 base and 2 bases, there was a span of 9 bases. A word on this clone: The antigen remains unidentified.

Libraries were prepared by immunoSEQ multiplex PCR; TCRdb keeps only in-frame clonotypes and omits some of them. The sample holds more than 50,000 clones, more than 80% seen once. V gene TRBV7-9 combines with J gene TRBJ2-1; no clear D gene. The source is an adult with an advanced solid tumor such as melanoma, head and neck, liver or kidney cancer. The sample in question was CD4+ or CD8+ T cells sorted from blood, obtained in a trial of the OX40 agonist ivuxolimab. CDR3 amino acids: CASSLEGSAYNEQFF. The CDR3 DNA follows: TGTGCCAGCAGCTTAGAAGGGTCAGCCTACAATGAGCAGTTCTTC.